This is a list of T cell receptor beta chains from one sample in a study of T cell responses to AZD1222 COVID-19 vaccine. The method was immunoSEQ multiplex PCR; TCRdb's version includes in-frame clones alone and lacks a portion of them. In the table there are 120,000 or so clones, under 90% of which are singletons. The source material was peripheral blood, sampled on day 0 of AZD1222 vaccination. Every receptor here comes from an adult in good health. Both conserved end residues are part of each CDR3. Fields, in order: D gene, J gene, clone size, V gene, CDR3 DNA, CDR3 protein. A D gene is named only where the DNA matches it firmly. Rows may omit the clone size; those that give it use once, few, many or a size class.

d_call: TRBD1
j_call: TRBJ1-2
clone_size: few
v_call: TRBV2
cdr3_nt: TGTGCCAGCAGTGAGCGTACAGGGGCGTATGGCTACACCTTC
cdr3_aa: CASSERTGAYGYTF

d_call: NA
j_call: TRBJ1-1
clone_size: NA
v_call: TRBV7-9
cdr3_nt: TGTGCCAGCAGCTTAGGGGGGGCGACTGAAGCTTTCTTT
cdr3_aa: CASSLGGATEAFF

d_call: NA
j_call: TRBJ2-5
clone_size: NA
v_call: TRBV7-2
cdr3_nt: TGTGCCAGCAGCTTCGGGGGGCGAGGAGAGACCCAGTACTTC
cdr3_aa: CASSFGGRGETQYF

d_call: NA
j_call: TRBJ1-1
clone_size: once
v_call: TRBV7-9
cdr3_nt: TGTGCCAGCAGCCCCACAGGGAATCGGAACACTGAAGCTTTCTTT
cdr3_aa: CASSPTGNRNTEAFF

d_call: NA
j_call: TRBJ2-7
clone_size: once
v_call: TRBV5-1
cdr3_nt: TGCGCCAGCAGCCTGGAGGCCCTCTCCTACGAGCAGTACTTC
cdr3_aa: CASSLEALSYEQYF

d_call: NA
j_call: TRBJ2-2
clone_size: NA
v_call: TRBV27
cdr3_nt: TGTGCCAGCAAGGACCTTTCGGACACCGGGGAGCTGTTTTTT
cdr3_aa: CASKDLSDTGELFF

d_call: NA
j_call: TRBJ2-5
clone_size: once
v_call: TRBV18
cdr3_nt: TGTGCCAGCTCTCCCGCTTCAAAACAAGAGACCCAGTACTTC
cdr3_aa: CASSPASKQETQYF

d_call: NA
j_call: TRBJ1-6
clone_size: NA
v_call: TRBV4-1
cdr3_nt: TGCGCCAGCAGCCAGTCAGGGGCCAATAATTCACCCCTCCACTTT
cdr3_aa: CASSQSGANNSPLHF

d_call: NA
j_call: TRBJ1-6
clone_size: NA
v_call: TRBV21-1
cdr3_nt: TGTGCCAGCAGCAACAGGGGGAAGTTTAATTCACCCCTCCACTTT
cdr3_aa: CASSNRGKFNSPLHF

d_call: TRBD1
j_call: TRBJ1-4
clone_size: NA
v_call: TRBV4-1
cdr3_nt: TGCGCCAGCAGCCCCTCACAGGGGGAAAATGAAAAACTGTTTTTT
cdr3_aa: CASSPSQGENEKLFF

d_call: NA
j_call: TRBJ2-2
clone_size: NA
v_call: TRBV7-9
cdr3_nt: TGTGCCAGCAGCTTAGGACAGGGAGGCGGGGAGCTGTTTTTT
cdr3_aa: CASSLGQGGGELFF

d_call: NA
j_call: TRBJ1-5
clone_size: NA
v_call: TRBV4-1
cdr3_nt: TGCGCCAGCAGCGCACTACCACCAGGGTACAATCAGCCCCAGCATTTT
cdr3_aa: CASSALPPGYNQPQHF

d_call: TRBD1
j_call: TRBJ2-3
clone_size: NA
v_call: TRBV18
cdr3_nt: TGTGCCAGCTCACCGGGGACAGGGTCGTTCACAGATACGCAGTATTTT
cdr3_aa: CASSPGTGSFTDTQYF

d_call: NA
j_call: TRBJ1-2
clone_size: NA
v_call: TRBV5-1
cdr3_nt: TGCGCCAGCAGCTTCGGGGGGCTGGGCTACACCTTC
cdr3_aa: CASSFGGLGYTF

d_call: TRBD1
j_call: TRBJ2-7
clone_size: NA
v_call: TRBV11-3
cdr3_nt: TGTGCCAGCAGCGGGACAGGAAACTACGAGCAGTACTTC
cdr3_aa: CASSGTGNYEQYF